The source of this T cell receptor (beta chain) is a study of Graves' ophthalmopathy and Graves' hyperthyroidism (dated by TCRdb to 2016 to 2019). Regarding the complete study: Peripheral blood was collected before any treatment was given, at the time of initial diagnosis. The study used signatures of the TCR beta repertoire to tell Graves' ophthalmopathy apart from Graves' hyperthyroidism and to predict which patients would progress to ophthalmopathy. In total, around 140 blood samples were TCR-sequenced: some 40 ophthalmopathy, some 75 hyperthyroidism and approximately 17 hyperthyroidism-to-ophthalmopathy patients. To explore V-J signatures that separate ophthalmopathy from hyperthyroidism, a discovery set of more than 95 patients was enrolled, consisting of 40 to 45 with ophthalmopathy and roughly 59 with stable hyperthyroidism. For independent validation, a separate cohort was made up of around 19 hyperthyroidism patients plus 17 patients who later progressed from hyperthyroidism to ophthalmopathy. In about six hyperthyroidism patients, the T-cell repertoires found in thyroid tissue were compared with those found in blood. After sampling, hyperthyroidism patients received methimazole starting at 30 mg daily, and ophthalmopathy patients received high-dose intravenous methylprednisolone. The roughly 100 discovery patients were divided at random into training and test sets in a 7:3 ratio.

On the study overall, not on this receptor specifically: Most of the expanded thyroid clonotypes with a frequency above 0.001 were also detected in blood, and it was suggested that the thyroid immune response may be reflected by blood repertoires. In validation, the model predicted ophthalmopathy progression with 55% to 71% sensitivity and roughly 78% specificity; some 13 predicted patients were CT-confirmed with GO in a median of approximately 6.2 months. No statistical method was used to set the sample size in advance, and the investigators knew which group each participant was assigned to. In cross-validation, the 13-signature model distinguished ophthalmopathy from stable hyperthyroidism with 87.88% sensitivity and about 81% specificity, while in the test set the corresponding values were roughly 80% and 75%.

This clonotype has a count of ten or more. It lacks a known antigen. Nothing much larger sits one base from this clone, and base qualities are not available. For repertoire sequencing, the TCR beta CDR3 regions were amplified from RNA transcripts. The first round of RT-PCR was done with HTBI primers and the Qiagen OneStep RT-PCR kit, and was followed by a second round of multiplex PCR, then size selection and purification. Sequencing of the libraries was carried out on an Illumina HiSeq2000 in paired-end mode with 100 bp reads. Per the source publication's procedure: SOAPnuke was used for read processing, and reads with adapters, uncalled bases, a mean Phred below 15, or no exact constant-primer or identifier match were discarded. COPE v1.2.5 was used to merge the high-quality paired reads. Each unique nucleotide sequence was treated as a clonotype, and MiTCR v1.1 was used to align the clonotypes to the IMGT TRB V, D and J references. Only V-J combinations with frequency above 0.0001 were analysed, covering over 99% of repertoires. A TCR clonal expansion and chaos score per V-J combination was defined as the ratio of F50 clonal expansion to chaos observed in the TCRdist matrix. Features were reduced by Welch's t-statistics and random forest to over ten V-J combinations, which fed a naive Bayes classifier. Thyroid-blood repertoire similarity was quantified with the Morisita-Horn index. The public reads were reprocessed in TCRdb via fastp at Q25 and MiXCR, keeping in-frame beta chains. Here each entry gathers all rows of one CDR3 protein and keeps the most common genes and DNA. The V and J calls reflect TCRdb's pipeline rather than the authors' work. The sample table holds some 200,000 distinct CDR3 sequences, of which roughly 27% were seen once. The top ten clones comprise 8.5% to 9.5% of the sample.

Patients with ophthalmopathy had moderately to severely active disease, with a Clinical Activity Score of 3 or more, a NOSPECS grade of 4 or more, and a disease duration of less than 3 months. Patients were excluded if they had other autoimmune diseases, uncontrolled infections, pregnancy or lactation. Diagnosis was based on clinical symptoms, serum thyroxine, TRAb, thyroid ultrasound and orbital computed tomography. PBMCs were isolated from about 9 ml of fresh peripheral blood by Ficoll-Paque density gradient centrifugation. Total RNA was extracted using Trizol reagent, and RNA quality was checked on an Agilent 2100 Bioanalyzer. According to the germline V gene, CDR1 reads SGHTA and CDR2 reads FQGTGA. The CDR3 holds 12 amino acids from the cysteine to the phenylalanine. Only CDR3 DNA remains: 36 bases, in frame from the first base. V was cut back by 6 bases and J by 6 bases, leaving a gap of 9 bases between them.

Rearrangement joined TRBV7-3 to TRBJ1-5, with a weak D call of TRBD1 (6 bases match). This TCR was sampled from a man aged 45-65 years with Graves' ophthalmopathy. Donor details come from another sample of the same person, matched by shared clones. The sequenced sample consisted of peripheral blood. At the DNA level, the sequence is TGTGCCAGCAGTAGGGGGGGTCAGCCCCAGCATTTT. Translated, this is CASSRGGQPQHF.